These T cell receptor beta chains were read from a single sample in a study of CD8+CD57+ T cells in acquired aplastic anemia. TCRdb re-analysed the reads in MiXCR, keeping a single row per CDR3 protein. The top ten clones hold roughly 1.3% of a sample with under 350,000 distinct CDR3 sequences, roughly 61% of them seen once. Source material: sorted CD4+, CD8+, or CD8+CD57+ T cells (not recorded which) from PBMCs. The receptors derive from a human donor with aplastic anemia. Each CDR3 is given with its conserved first and last residue. The D gene is left open where the match is weak. Only part of the rows carry a size: once, few, many, or a class if the clone is expanded.

v_call: TRBV6-6
d_call: .
clone_size: few
j_call: TRBJ1-5
cdr3_aa: CASSVETGGNQPQHF
cdr3_nt: TGTGCCAGCAGTGTGGAGACCGGTGGCAATCAGCCCCAGCATTTT

v_call: TRBV7-2
d_call: TRBD2
clone_size: .
j_call: TRBJ2-1
cdr3_aa: CASSLLAGGIYNEQFF
cdr3_nt: TGTGCCAGCAGCCTGTTAGCGGGAGGGATATACAATGAGCAGTTCTTC

v_call: TRBV9
d_call: .
clone_size: .
j_call: TRBJ2-4
cdr3_aa: CASSVSSAKNIQYF
cdr3_nt: TGTGCCAGCAGCGTTAGCAGCGCCAAAAACATTCAGTACTTC

v_call: TRBV2
d_call: TRBD1
clone_size: .
j_call: TRBJ2-7
cdr3_aa: CASSESPDRGLEQYF
cdr3_nt: TGTGCCAGCAGTGAATCTCCGGACAGGGGGCTTGAGCAGTACTTC

v_call: TRBV5-6
d_call: TRBD1
clone_size: .
j_call: TRBJ2-5
cdr3_aa: CASSSRDRSLQETQYF
cdr3_nt: TGTGCCAGCAGCTCCCGGGACAGGAGCCTACAAGAGACCCAGTACTTC

v_call: TRBV19
d_call: .
clone_size: .
j_call: TRBJ1-1
cdr3_aa: CASSILGTKNTEAFF
cdr3_nt: TGTGCCAGTAGTATCCTGGGGACGAAGAACACTGAAGCTTTCTTT

v_call: TRBV20-1
d_call: TRBD1
clone_size: .
j_call: TRBJ1-4
cdr3_aa: CSVPDRATEKLFF
cdr3_nt: TGCAGTGTCCCTGACAGGGCGACTGAAAAACTGTTTTTT

v_call: TRBV20-1
d_call: .
clone_size: .
j_call: TRBJ2-2
cdr3_aa: CSAIVVGELFF
cdr3_nt: TGCAGTGCTATAGTTGTCGGGGAGCTGTTTTTT

v_call: TRBV7-8
d_call: TRBD2
clone_size: .
j_call: TRBJ2-3
cdr3_aa: CACSEAAGVTDTQYF
cdr3_nt: TGTGCCTGCAGCGAAGCAGCGGGGGTAACAGATACGCAGTATTTT

v_call: TRBV12-3/TRBV12-4
d_call: .
clone_size: .
j_call: TRBJ2-2
cdr3_aa: CASLNAVNGELFF
cdr3_nt: TGTGCCAGCCTGAACGCGGTGAACGGGGAGCTGTTTTTT

v_call: TRBV10-3
d_call: TRBD2
clone_size: .
j_call: TRBJ2-3
cdr3_aa: CAISESKGLAHSTDTQYF
cdr3_nt: TGTGCCATCAGTGAGTCGAAGGGACTAGCGCATAGCACAGATACGCAGTATTTT

v_call: TRBV19
d_call: .
clone_size: once
j_call: TRBJ1-1
cdr3_aa: CASRPNTEAFF
cdr3_nt: TGTGCCAGTAGACCAAACACTGAAGCTTTCTTT

v_call: TRBV5-1
d_call: TRBD2
clone_size: .
j_call: TRBJ2-3
cdr3_aa: CASSPTSGGDTDTQYF
cdr3_nt: TGCGCCAGCAGCCCGACTAGCGGGGGGGACACAGATACGCAGTATTTT

v_call: TRBV2
d_call: .
clone_size: .
j_call: TRBJ2-1
cdr3_aa: CASGGANYEQFF
cdr3_nt: TGTGCCAGCGGGGGGGCCAACTATGAGCAGTTCTTC

v_call: TRBV4-1
d_call: .
clone_size: .
j_call: TRBJ2-3
cdr3_aa: CASSQDRDEANTQYF
cdr3_nt: TGCGCCAGCAGCCAAGATCGCGACGAGGCAAATACGCAGTATTTT

v_call: TRBV29-1
d_call: TRBD2
clone_size: .
j_call: TRBJ2-7
cdr3_aa: CSVTTSSTYEQYF
cdr3_nt: TGCAGCGTCACGACTAGCTCCACCTACGAGCAGTACTTC

v_call: TRBV7-9
d_call: .
clone_size: many
j_call: TRBJ2-3
cdr3_aa: CASSSRTMVTQYF
cdr3_nt: TGTGCCAGCAGCTCCCGGACAATGGTTACGCAGTATTTT

v_call: TRBV9
d_call: .
clone_size: many
j_call: TRBJ2-3
cdr3_aa: CASSVGDSTDTQYF
cdr3_nt: TGTGCCAGCAGCGTCGGGGATAGCACAGATACGCAGTATTTT

v_call: TRBV19
d_call: .
clone_size: .
j_call: TRBJ1-3
cdr3_aa: CASSNIRDSGNTIYF
cdr3_nt: TGTGCCAGTAGTAACATCAGGGACTCTGGAAACACCATATATTTT

v_call: TRBV29-1
d_call: TRBD2
clone_size: .
j_call: TRBJ2-7
cdr3_aa: CSGGSSYEQYF
cdr3_nt: TGCAGCGGCGGGAGCTCCTACGAGCAGTACTTC

v_call: TRBV5-1
d_call: .
clone_size: .
j_call: TRBJ1-4
cdr3_aa: CASRIRVSNEKLFF
cdr3_nt: TGCGCCAGCAGGATCAGGGTCTCCAATGAAAAGCTGTTTTTT

v_call: TRBV12-3/TRBV12-4
d_call: .
clone_size: many
j_call: TRBJ1-5
cdr3_aa: CASMGPGGLNQPQHF
cdr3_nt: TGTGCCAGCATGGGGCCGGGCGGATTGAATCAGCCCCAGCATTTT

v_call: TRBV12-3/TRBV12-4
d_call: .
clone_size: .
j_call: TRBJ1-1
cdr3_aa: CASRMTGQLNTEAFF
cdr3_nt: TGTGCCAGCAGAATGACAGGTCAACTGAACACTGAAGCTTTCTTT

v_call: TRBV7-2
d_call: TRBD1
clone_size: .
j_call: TRBJ1-1
cdr3_aa: CASSLAGTDLEAFF
cdr3_nt: TGTGCCAGCAGCTTAGCCGGGACAGACCTTGAAGCTTTCTTT

v_call: TRBV7-6
d_call: TRBD1
clone_size: .
j_call: TRBJ1-1
cdr3_aa: CASSLTGSNEAFF
cdr3_nt: TGTGCCAGCAGCTTGACAGGGTCAAATGAAGCTTTCTTT

v_call: TRBV9
d_call: TRBD1
clone_size: .
j_call: TRBJ1-2
cdr3_aa: CASSYGTGENYGYTF
cdr3_nt: TGTGCCAGCAGCTACGGGACAGGGGAGAACTATGGCTACACCTTC

v_call: TRBV12-3/TRBV12-4
d_call: TRBD1
clone_size: many
j_call: TRBJ2-3
cdr3_aa: CASSDTGDADTQYF
cdr3_nt: TGTGCCAGCAGTGATACAGGGGATGCAGATACGCAGTATTTT

v_call: TRBV7-8
d_call: TRBD2
clone_size: few
j_call: TRBJ2-5
cdr3_aa: CASSSLSGMGETQYF
cdr3_nt: TGTGCCAGCAGCTCTCTTAGCGGGATGGGAGAGACCCAGTACTTC

v_call: TRBV7-2
d_call: .
clone_size: .
j_call: TRBJ1-6
cdr3_aa: CASSHGFARPLGSPLHF
cdr3_nt: TGTGCCAGCAGCCACGGTTTTGCTCGCCCCCTGGGATCACCCCTCCACTTT

v_call: TRBV19
d_call: .
clone_size: .
j_call: TRBJ1-4
cdr3_aa: CASTQDSKGEKLFF
cdr3_nt: TGTGCCAGTACCCAGGACAGTAAGGGAGAAAAACTGTTTTTT

v_call: TRBV29-1
d_call: .
clone_size: .
j_call: TRBJ2-7
cdr3_aa: CSVGGEGAYEQYF
cdr3_nt: TGCAGCGTTGGAGGGGAGGGGGCCTACGAGCAGTACTTC

v_call: TRBV19
d_call: TRBD1
clone_size: .
j_call: TRBJ1-2
cdr3_aa: CASSIEGQAYGYTF
cdr3_nt: TGTGCCAGTAGTATAGAGGGACAGGCCTATGGCTACACCTTC

v_call: TRBV5-4
d_call: TRBD2
clone_size: .
j_call: TRBJ2-3
cdr3_aa: CASSLGGLAGLDTQYF
cdr3_nt: TGTGCCAGCAGCTTGGGGGGACTAGCGGGGCTAGATACGCAGTATTTT

v_call: TRBV7-2
d_call: .
clone_size: .
j_call: TRBJ2-7
cdr3_aa: CASSFARGGTYEQYF
cdr3_nt: TGTGCCAGCAGCTTCGCTCGAGGGGGTACCTACGAGCAGTACTTC

v_call: TRBV9
d_call: .
clone_size: .
j_call: TRBJ2-7
cdr3_aa: CASSPIPARGTYEQYF
cdr3_nt: TGTGCCAGCAGCCCCATTCCGGCCCGGGGGACCTACGAGCAGTACTTC

v_call: TRBV20-1
d_call: TRBD1
clone_size: .
j_call: TRBJ2-1
cdr3_aa: CSARQGSYNEQFF
cdr3_nt: TGCAGTGCCAGACAGGGCTCCTACAATGAGCAGTTCTTC

v_call: TRBV27
d_call: .
clone_size: .
j_call: TRBJ1-1
cdr3_aa: CASGRPSGGRTTEAFF
cdr3_nt: TGTGCCAGCGGACGACCATCGGGGGGCCGGACCACTGAAGCTTTCTTT

v_call: TRBV3-1
d_call: TRBD2
clone_size: .
j_call: TRBJ2-1
cdr3_aa: CASRLTSGTSNEQFF
cdr3_nt: TGTGCCAGCCGCCTAACTAGCGGGACATCCAATGAGCAGTTCTTC

v_call: TRBV12-5
d_call: .
clone_size: .
j_call: TRBJ1-2
cdr3_aa: CASGLADTYGYTF
cdr3_nt: TGTGCTAGTGGTTTGGCAGATACGTATGGCTACACCTTC

v_call: TRBV12-3/TRBV12-4
d_call: .
clone_size: few
j_call: TRBJ2-2
cdr3_aa: CASSVEGRATTTGELFF
cdr3_nt: TGTGCCAGCAGCGTAGAGGGACGGGCGACTACCACCGGGGAGCTGTTTTTT

v_call: TRBV19
d_call: .
clone_size: few
j_call: TRBJ1-2
cdr3_aa: CASRSGMESGGYTF
cdr3_nt: TGTGCCAGTAGGTCCGGGATGGAAAGTGGTGGCTACACCTTC

v_call: TRBV20-1
d_call: .
clone_size: .
j_call: TRBJ2-3
cdr3_aa: CSASVTTDTQYF
cdr3_nt: TGCAGTGCTAGCGTGACTACTGATACGCAGTATTTT

v_call: TRBV7-8
d_call: .
clone_size: .
j_call: TRBJ1-2
cdr3_aa: CASSFGLDGYTF
cdr3_nt: TGTGCCAGCAGCTTTGGGCTGGATGGCTACACCTTC

v_call: TRBV20-1
d_call: .
clone_size: .
j_call: TRBJ1-5
cdr3_aa: CSAPDRSNQPQHF
cdr3_nt: TGCAGTGCTCCGGACCGTAGCAATCAGCCCCAGCATTTT

v_call: TRBV6-5
d_call: .
clone_size: .
j_call: TRBJ2-5
cdr3_aa: CASSYLGGTKETQYF
cdr3_nt: TGTGCCAGCAGTTACTTGGGGGGCACCAAAGAGACCCAGTACTTC

v_call: TRBV20-1
d_call: .
clone_size: .
j_call: TRBJ2-7
cdr3_aa: CSAPRRVPGTEQYF
cdr3_nt: TGCAGTGCTCCCCGAAGGGTACCAGGGACCGAGCAGTACTTC

v_call: TRBV7-2
d_call: .
clone_size: .
j_call: TRBJ1-1
cdr3_aa: CASSVRGTNTEAFF
cdr3_nt: TGTGCCAGCAGCGTCAGGGGAACAAACACTGAAGCTTTCTTT

v_call: TRBV29-1
d_call: TRBD1
clone_size: .
j_call: TRBJ2-5
cdr3_aa: CSVGQTGTSETQYF
cdr3_nt: TGCAGCGTTGGGCAGACAGGGACGTCAGAGACCCAGTACTTC

v_call: TRBV7-9
d_call: .
clone_size: .
j_call: TRBJ1-2
cdr3_aa: CASRGHDYGYTF
cdr3_nt: TGTGCCAGCAGGGGGCACGACTATGGCTACACCTTC

v_call: TRBV24-1
d_call: .
clone_size: .
j_call: TRBJ2-4
cdr3_aa: CATSDSGSTDPLAKNIQYF
cdr3_nt: TGTGCCACCAGTGATTCAGGCAGTACGGACCCCCTAGCCAAAAACATTCAGTACTTC

v_call: TRBV29-1
d_call: TRBD1
clone_size: .
j_call: TRBJ1-1
cdr3_aa: CSVSQGAATEAFF
cdr3_nt: TGCAGCGTTTCGCAGGGGGCGGCGACTGAAGCTTTCTTT

v_call: TRBV7-3
d_call: TRBD2
clone_size: few
j_call: TRBJ2-3
cdr3_aa: CASSLTPSGGPTDTQYF
cdr3_nt: TGTGCCAGCAGCTTAACGCCTAGCGGGGGGCCCACAGATACGCAGTATTTT

v_call: TRBV7-8
d_call: .
clone_size: few
j_call: TRBJ2-3
cdr3_aa: CASSPLTGRSTDTQYF
cdr3_nt: TGTGCCAGCAGCCCATTAACGGGGCGCAGCACAGATACGCAGTATTTT

v_call: TRBV18
d_call: .
clone_size: many
j_call: TRBJ2-3
cdr3_aa: CASSPPSTDTQYF
cdr3_nt: TGTGCCAGCTCACCACCAAGCACAGATACGCAGTATTTT

v_call: TRBV7-3
d_call: .
clone_size: .
j_call: TRBJ2-7
cdr3_aa: CASSFSRGAEQYF
cdr3_nt: TGTGCCAGCAGCTTCTCGAGGGGGGCCGAGCAGTACTTC